This TCR beta chain was identified during a study of shared clonotypes between healthy human individuals. In the study overall: Every donor yielded three CD4 naive, three CD4 memory, two CD8 naive and one CD8 memory plate.

Study-wide results and caveats: Across four donors, naive CD4 shared about 5%, naive CD8 3.5% to 4%, memory CD4 2% to 2.5%, memory CD8 around 0.42%.

Trimming removed 8 bases at V and 3 bases at J, with 13 bases between. Germline CDR1 KGHSH, CDR2 LQKENI. The CDR3 is made up of 13 amino acids. As to this clone: The antigen is undetermined.

This table comes from immunoSEQ multiplex PCR, and its TCRdb copy is limited to in-frame clones, with some not included. Of approximately 2.5 million clones detected, 93% appear once; the ten largest clones hold 0.36%. Sequenced input: naive CD4+ T cells from PBMCs. Subset reported: CD45RA+ positively selected. The receptor was isolated from a man between 18 and 35 years old in good health. Some clones in this sample may be carry-over from other donors' samples. V usage is TRBV18 and J usage is TRBJ1-1, with D hard to call. In nucleotides, the CDR3 is TGTGCCAGCGATCACCGAGGGTACACTGAAGCTTTCTTT. It translates to CASDHRGYTEAFF.